The 31 T cell receptor beta chains presented below share a single source sample, sequenced in a study of beta chain features in type 1 diabetes. Findings of the study overall: For Type 1 diabetes patients, all four CD4+ subsets carried TCRB CDR3s that were moderately but significantly shorter.

These TCRs are of unknown antigen specificity. Expressed TCRB transcripts were sequenced because the entire RNA isolate underwent reverse transcription. Method: immunoSEQ multiplex PCR; TCRdb's copy keeps in-frame clones and lacks some. Here the sample spans around 250,000 clones, 14% being singletons. What was sequenced was naive CD4+ T cells from blood. The receptor source for this set is a man aged 25-45 years with type 1 diabetes.

In this sample, this clone turned up a few times. The chain couples TRBV10-3 to TRBJ2-3; 9 bases are a match to TRBD2. In germline, CDR1 is ENHRY, CDR2 SYGVKD. V dropped 2 bases and J dropped 0; count of bases not matched to a gene: 0. CDR3 length: 15 amino acids. The CDR3 reads CAISELAGSTDTQYF. The DNA of the CDR3 is TGTGCCATCAGTGAGCTAGCGGGAAGCACAGATACGCAGTATTTT.

This clone has only a few counts. The chain links TRBV2 to TRBJ2-7; possibly TRBD2 for D (5 bases). V dropped 7 bases and J dropped 2 bases, with 12 bases sitting between them. Germline CDR1 reads SNHLY; CDR2 reads FYNNEI. The CDR3 is made up of 13 amino acids. The CDR3 here is CASKEGSPYEQYF. As DNA, the CDR3 is TGTGCCAGCAAAGAGGGAAGTCCCTACGAGCAGTACTTC.

The rearrangement joins TRBV9 to TRBJ1-1; tentative D call: TRBD1 (5 bases). The V end lost 0 bases, the J end lost 2 bases, and 11 bases lay between the germline ends. This CDR3 comprises 15 residues. Germline assignment: CDR1 SGDLS and CDR2 YYNGEE. The chain's CDR3 is CASSVVSGINTEAFF. The DNA for the CDR3 is TGTGCCAGCAGCGTAGTTTCAGGGATCAACACTGAAGCTTTCTTT.

This clone occurred a few times. The V and J genes are TRBV27 and TRBJ1-2; the D gene is possibly TRBD1 (6 bases). V dropped 6 bases and J dropped 6 bases, with 17 bases sitting between them. Germline values: CDR1 MNHEY, CDR2 SMNVEV (reference sequence). This CDR3 is built from 14 residues. The CDR3 bases are TGTGCCAGCAGGGCCGCAGGGGACCCGGATGGCTACACCTTC. This encodes CASRAAGDPDGYTF.

This clone was found a few times. The chain links TRBV6-6 to TRBJ1-2; 9 positions agree with TRBD1. The CDR3 loop spans 16 amino acids. V trimming: 11 bases; J trimming: 4 bases; junction bases outside the gene matches: 17. CDR1 is MNHNY and CDR2 is SVGAGI in the germline V gene (reference sequence). CDR3 loop: CASTPAGTGSSYGYTF. DNA of the CDR3: TGTGCCTCCACCCCAGCCGGGACAGGGTCGAGCTATGGCTACACCTTC.

The chain recombines TRBV5-1 with TRBJ2-1; D is unresolved. Trimming pared 0 bases from V and 0 bases from J, leaving 7 bases between. Germline loops: CDR1 SGHRS, CDR2 YFSETQ. The CDR3 has 15 residues. CDR3 nucleotides: TGCGCCAGCAGCTTGGGCACGAGCTCCTACAATGAGCAGTTCTTC. Encoded protein: CASSLGTSSYNEQFF.

This clone turned up a few times. This chain connects TRBV30 to TRBJ1-6, with unresolved D. V was pared by 2 bases and J by 3 bases, with 11 bases between. The germline gives CDR1 GTSNPN, CDR2 SVGIG (reference sequence). The CDR3 spans 15 residues. The CDR3 protein is CAWSRREVYNSPLHF. For the CDR3, the DNA is TGTGCCTGGAGTAGAAGGGAGGTCTATAATTCACCCCTCCACTTT.

The gene calls are TRBV19 and TRBJ2-7, with 12 bases matching TRBD2. The V and J ends lost 6 bases and 9 bases, in that order; junction bases with no gene match: 3. CDR1 and CDR2 (germline): LNHDA, SQIVND (reference sequence). The CDR3 has 12 amino acids. CDR3 nucleotides: TGTGCCAGTAGCGAGACTAGCGGGGGGCAGTACTTC. This codes for CASSETSGGQYF.

This chain uses TRBV2 with TRBJ2-5; possibly TRBD1 for D (5 bases). The J call may be wrong; the DNA end is better matched by TRBJ2-7. CDR3 length: 14 residues. Germline V CDR1 and CDR2: SNHLY, FYNNEI. This CDR3 is CASSSDSQTYEQYF. The CDR3 DNA is TGTGCCAGCAGTTCCGACAGCCAAACCTACGAGCAGTACTTC.

This clone was observed a few times. The chain employs TRBV29-1 and TRBJ2-3, with D possibly matching TRBD1 (6 bases). Germline CDR1 is SQVTM and CDR2 is ANQGSEA. The CDR3 totals 14 residues. Trimming stripped 3 bases from V and 2 bases from J, with 12 bases between. CDR3: CSVEVTGPTDTQYF. The CDR3 region has the DNA TGCAGCGTTGAGGTGACAGGTCCCACAGATACGCAGTATTTT.

This clone appeared a few times. The rearrangement links TRBV25-1 to TRBJ1-6, with D maybe TRBD1 (6 bases). The V end was cut by 2 bases, the J end by 6 bases, with 14 bases between. The germline gives CDR1 MGHDK, CDR2 SYGVNS. The CDR3 has 16 residues. As DNA, the CDR3 is TGTGCCAGCAGTGAAAGCGGGGGGCGGCTTAATTCACCCCTCCACTTT. Amino acids: CASSESGGRLNSPLHF. Full variable domain (missing parts from reference TRBV25-1 and TRBJ1-6): EADIYQTPRYLVIGTGKKITLECSQTMGHDKMYWYQQDPGMELHLIHYSYGVNSTEKGDLSSESTVSRIRTEHFPLTLESARPSHTSQYLCASSESGGRLNSPLHFGNGTRLTVT.

This clone was recorded a few times. The chain recombines TRBV28 with TRBJ2-7; tentative D call: TRBD1 (6 bases). Germline V CDR1 and CDR2: MDHEN, SYDVKM. This CDR3 region has 12 residues. Trimming pared 2 bases from V and 6 bases from J, leaving 8 bases between. The CDR3 loop is CASSLRGSEQYF. CDR3 coding DNA: TGTGCCAGCAGTTTAAGGGGGAGCGAGCAGTACTTC.

In its sample, this clone was seen a few times. V and J are TRBV18 and TRBJ2-1, with 8 bases matching TRBD2. Trimming cost V 3 bases and J 7 bases; bases outside gene matches: 8. Germline lookup yields CDR1 KGHSH and CDR2 LQKENI. The CDR3 sequence is 15 residues long. The CDR3: CASSPPGGGQNEQFF. The CDR3 DNA reads as TGTGCCAGCTCACCCCCCGGGGGGGGCCAAAATGAGCAGTTCTTC.

This sequence joins TRBV9 and TRBJ2-6; 10 nucleotides line up with TRBD1. V was pared by 3 bases and J by 1 base, with 4 bases of the junction left unmatched. CDR3 size: 17 residues. Germline CDR1 is SGDLS and CDR2 is YYNGEE. CDR3 DNA: TGTGCCAGCAGCGGGCGACAGGGGGCATCTGGGGCCAACGTCCTGACTTTC. Amino acids: CASSGRQGASGANVLTF.

The rearrangement uses TRBV6-6 and TRBJ1-5; 12 nucleotides match TRBD1. The CDR3 extends over 16 amino acids. CDR1 MNHNY and CDR2 SVGAGI come from the germline V gene (reference sequence). V lost 7 bases, J lost 1 base, and 5 bases stayed unmatched. CDR3 region: CASTGTGGMSNQPQHF. DNA of the CDR3: TGTGCCAGCACCGGGACAGGGGGCATGAGCAATCAGCCCCAGCATTTT.

In its sample, this clone was seen once. The chain carries TRBV5-5 and TRBJ2-3, with TRBD2 identical over 7 bases. V trimming: 4 bases; J trimming: 4 bases; junction bases outside the gene matches: 6. CDR3 length: 14 residues. CDR1 SGHKS and CDR2 YYEKEE come from the germline V gene (reference sequence). The CDR3 DNA reads as TGTGCCAGCAGCGGAGGACTAGGTGCAGATACGCAGTATTTT. Its translation: CASSGGLGADTQYF.

This clone turned up a few times. This chain connects TRBV12-5 to TRBJ2-5; TRBD2 aligns across 7 bases. The CDR3 sequence is 13 residues long. From germline, CDR1 is LGHNT and CDR2 FRNRAP. Trimming removed 6 bases from V and 1 base from J; junction bases left unmatched: 2. CDR3 amino acids: CASGKRGQETQYF. In nucleotides, the CDR3 is TGTGCTAGTGGGAAGCGGGGCCAAGAGACCCAGTACTTC.

This clone was observed a handful of times. V is TRBV29-1 and J is TRBJ2-7; TRBD1 aligns across 12 bases. The germline gives CDR1 SQVTM, CDR2 ANQGSEA. After removal of 6 bases from V and 5 bases from J, the junction contained 8 bases not matched to a gene. There are 14 residues in the CDR3. DNA of the CDR3: TGCAGCGTGGGCCGGGACAGGGGGCTCAACGAGCAGTACTTC. Translation gives CSVGRDRGLNEQYF.

A few counts support this clone. The chain employs TRBV5-1 and TRBJ1-2; 10 bases map to TRBD1. Germline loops: CDR1 SGHRS, CDR2 YFSETQ. CDR3 size: 15 residues. Unmatched junction bases numbered 7, after V lost 4 bases and J lost 4 bases. The CDR3 nucleotides are TGCGCCAGCAGCCTCGGACAGGGGGTGGCCTATGGCTACACCTTC. Residues: CASSLGQGVAYGYTF.

Regarding this clone: In the same sample, other DNA sequences code for this CDR3. The chain carries TRBV5-1 and TRBJ2-5; TRBD2 aligns across 12 bases. The CDR3 consists of 16 residues. The V and J ends lost 4 bases and 1 base, in that order; junction bases with no gene match: 5. Germline V gene lookup returns CDR1 SGHRS and CDR2 YFSETQ. CDR3 in DNA: TGCGCCAGCAGCCTAGGACTAGCGGGAACCCAAGAGACCCAGTACTTC. Amino acids: CASSLGLAGTQETQYF.

This clone was recorded a few times. V gene TRBV6-5 combines with J gene TRBJ1-2; D is perhaps TRBD1 (6 bases). The CDR3 runs to 15 residues. Trimming stripped 6 bases from V and 4 bases from J, with 18 bases between. Per germline, CDR1 MNHEY and CDR2 SVGAGI. This chain's CDR3 is CASSRLPDSAYGYTF. The CDR3 nucleotides read TGTGCCAGCAGCCGCCTCCCGGACAGTGCCTATGGCTACACCTTC.

The CDR3 loop reads CASSLVSSHEQYF. DNA of the CDR3: TGTGCCAGCAGCTTGGTGAGTAGCCACGAGCAGTACTTC. The chain links TRBV5-6 to TRBJ2-7; the D is unclear. Germline CDR1 and CDR2: SGHDT and YYEEEE. The CDR3 is 13 amino acids. Trimming pared 0 bases from V and 5 bases from J, leaving 9 bases between. Complete variable domain (other parts from reference TRBV5-6 and TRBJ2-7): DAGVTQSPTHLIKTRGQQVTLRCSPKSGHDTVSWYQQALGQGPQFIFQYYEEEERQRGNFPDRFSGHQFPNYSSELNVNALLLGDSALYLCASSLVSSHEQYFGPGTRLTVT.

This chain connects TRBV6-6 to TRBJ2-5; D perhaps matches TRBD2 (7 bases). Germline values: CDR1 MNHNY, CDR2 SVGAGI (reference sequence). Trimming shortened V by 6 bases and J by 1 base, and 18 bases separated the two germline ends. This CDR3 is built from 16 residues. The CDR3 protein is CASSDPLGGPQETQYF. For the CDR3, the DNA is TGTGCCAGCAGCGACCCCCTCGGGGGGCCCCAAGAGACCCAGTACTTC.

The rearrangement links TRBV7-2 to TRBJ2-7; 15 nucleotides match TRBD2. This CDR3 contains 18 residues. Germline V gene data show CDR1 as SGHTA and CDR2 as FQGNSA. J lost 0 bases, V lost 5 bases, and 8 bases had no gene match. The CDR3 region is CASSAPGLAGGYSYEQYF. CDR3 nucleotide sequence: TGTGCCAGCAGCGCCCCGGGACTAGCGGGAGGATACTCCTACGAGCAGTACTTC.

The chain joins TRBV7-9 to TRBJ1-1; TRBD1 matches 11 bases. V shed 5 bases and J 5 bases; nucleotides not matched to a gene: 10. The CDR3 runs 16 residues. Germline lookup yields CDR1 SEHNR and CDR2 FQNEAQ (reference sequence). As DNA, the CDR3 is TGTGCCAGCAGCCCGAGGTCCGGGACAGGGGGGACTGAAGCTTTCTTT. This gives the protein CASSPRSGTGGTEAFF.

The chain combines TRBV6-5 with TRBJ2-2, with 7 bases fitting TRBD1. V shed 7 bases, J shed 6 bases, and the junction held 5 bases outside the gene matches. The CDR3 runs 13 residues. Germline CDR1 MNHEY, CDR2 SVGAGI. The CDR3 sequence is CASTRTGAGELFF. The CDR3, as DNA: TGTGCCAGCACCCGTACAGGGGCCGGGGAGCTGTTTTTT.

The gene calls are TRBV6-5 and TRBJ2-1, with a tentative D call TRBD1 (6 bases). There are 15 residues in the CDR3. V shed 0 bases and J shed 5 bases, with 11 bases lying between them. CDR1 MNHEY and CDR2 SVGAGI come from the germline V gene. CDR3 loop: CASSYSGQINNEQFF. CDR3 sequence (DNA): TGTGCCAGCAGTTACTCCGGACAGATAAACAATGAGCAGTTCTTC.

The table lists this clone with a few counts. The chain has TRBV5-4 and TRBJ2-3; a possible D gene is TRBD2 (5 bases). Trimming cost V 4 bases and J 2 bases, with 20 bases left between them. This CDR3 has 17 amino acids. CDR1 and CDR2 from the germline V gene are SGHNT and YYREEE (reference sequence). The CDR3 protein is CASSPLLSGAFTDTQYF. In DNA form, the CDR3 reads TGTGCCAGCAGCCCCTTGCTGAGCGGTGCTTTCACAGATACGCAGTATTTT.

The chain combines TRBV7-2 with TRBJ2-7; 7 bases agree with TRBD2. Germline CDR1 and CDR2: SGHTA and FQGNSA. This CDR3 is 16 amino acids long. Trimming at V came to 0 bases and at J to 2 bases, leaving 7 bases not matched to a gene. The CDR3 sequence: CASSLAASGKAYEQYF. CDR3 coding DNA: TGTGCCAGCAGCTTAGCGGCTAGCGGTAAAGCCTACGAGCAGTACTTC. The full variable domain, in which reference TRBV7-2 and TRBJ2-7 provide the parts outside the CDR3, is GAGVSQSPSNKVTEKGKDVELRCDPISGHTALYWYRQSLGQGLEFLIYFQGNSAPDKSGLPSDRFSAERTGGSVSTLTIQRTQQEDSAVYLCASSLAASGKAYEQYFGPGTRLTVT.

This clone was counted only a few times. The J gene is TRBJ2-7, the V gene TRBV7-2; 12 bases align to TRBD2. Germline V gene data show CDR1 as SGHTA and CDR2 as FQGNSA. V lost 5 bases to trimming and J lost 5 bases; unmatched junction nucleotides: 4. The CDR3 contains 14 residues. The CDR3 here is CASSIRTSGNEQYF. CDR3 nucleotide sequence: TGTGCCAGCAGCATTCGGACTAGCGGGAACGAGCAGTACTTC.

This clone was seen once. The chain links TRBV19 to TRBJ1-1; D remains unclear. Germline values: CDR1 LNHDA, CDR2 SQIVND (reference sequence). The CDR3 has 13 amino acids. V was trimmed by 11 bases and J by 1 base, leaving 14 bases between them. CDR3 region: CAVSGRPNTEAFF. The DNA for the CDR3 is TGTGCCGTGTCAGGTAGGCCGAACACTGAAGCTTTCTTT. Supplemented by reference TRBV19 and TRBJ1-1, the full variable domain reads DGGITQSPKYLFRKEGQNVTLSCEQNLNHDAMYWYRQDPGQGLRLIYYSQIVNDFQKGDIAEGYSVSREKKESFPLTVTSAQKNPTAFYLCAVSGRPNTEAFFGQGTRLTVV.